The T cell receptor beta chain described here comes from a study of shared clonotypes between healthy human individuals. The CDR3 covers 16 residues. J lost 3 bases, V lost 1 base, and 6 bases had no gene match. Germline V lookup: CDR1 KGHSH, CDR2 LQKENI. Clones were sequenced by immunoSEQ multiplex PCR, and TCRdb holds only the in-frame ones, with some missing. The table records hundreds of thousands of clones, 72% of them present only once. Source material: memory CD4+ T cells sorted from blood. Subset given: CD45RA-negative fraction. This clonotype was sampled from a woman aged 30 to 39 in good health. V and J are TRBV18 and TRBJ2-3, with 8 bases lining up with TRBD2. The CDR3 region is CASSPQSGSWTDTQYF. For the CDR3, the DNA is TGTGCCAGCTCACCACAAAGCGGGAGTTGGACAGATACGCAGTATTTT.